These 25 T cell receptor beta chains were sequenced from one sample in a study of cytomegalovirus exposure and HLA in healthy donors. Both 60 Vbeta primers and 13 Jbeta primers went into the PCR. Only in-frame clones appear in the TCRdb table, and some are missing; sequencing was by immunoSEQ multiplex PCR. The sample includes 150,000 to 200,000 clones, 80% seen only once; the top ten take about 6.3%. The sample was PBMCs. All receptors come from a male donor in good health and CMV-seropositive.

This chain connects TRBV19 to TRBJ2-7, with TRBD2 identical over 15 bases. Unmatched junction bases numbered 6, after V lost 6 bases and J lost 6 bases. Germline loops: CDR1 LNHDA, CDR2 SQIVND (reference sequence). The CDR3 runs 15 residues. The CDR3 reads CASSQGLAGGSEQYF. CDR3 nucleotide sequence: TGTGCCAGTAGCCAAGGACTAGCGGGAGGGAGCGAGCAGTACTTC.

The chain combines TRBV13 with TRBJ1-4; 8 bases are a match to TRBD1. Germline V CDR1 and CDR2: PRHDT, FYEKMQ (reference sequence). There are 18 residues in the CDR3. V shed 5 bases and J 0 bases; nucleotides not matched to a gene: 11. The chain's CDR3 is CASSPGTGQAATNEKLFF. CDR3 coding DNA: TGTGCCAGCAGCCCTGGCACGGGACAGGCTGCAACTAATGAAAAACTGTTTTTT.

The chain joins TRBV28 to TRBJ2-1, with 12 bases aligning to TRBD2. J lost 5 bases, V lost 4 bases, and 12 bases had no gene match. The germline V gene has CDR1 MDHEN and CDR2 SYDVKM. This CDR3 spans 18 amino acids. CDR3 DNA sequence: TGTGCCAGCAGTTCCTCCCCGGGACTAGCGGGCCTCCACAATGAGCAGTTCTTC. This encodes CASSSSPGLAGLHNEQFF.

V is TRBV28 and J is TRBJ1-2, with TRBD1 as a possible D gene (5 bases). Germline V lookup: CDR1 MDHEN, CDR2 SYDVKM. Between the trimmed V and J ends, which lost 5 bases and 4 bases, there was a span of 14 bases. The CDR3 extends over 14 amino acids. CDR3 sequence: CASSPGSAGYGYTF. CDR3 DNA sequence: TGTGCCAGCAGTCCAGGGTCTGCCGGCTATGGCTACACCTTC.

CDR3 protein: CASSLGLAGRSKADTQYF. Here the CDR3 DNA reads TGTGCCAGCAGCTTAGGACTAGCGGGCAGGAGCAAGGCAGATACGCAGTATTTT. The chain combines TRBV7-2 with TRBJ2-3; 10 nucleotides match TRBD2. Trimming took 1 base from V and 4 from J; bases not matched to a gene: 11. Germline CDR1 and CDR2: SGHTA and FQGNSA. The CDR3 totals 18 residues.

The V call is TRBV27, the J call TRBJ2-1, with D unclear. The CDR3 covers 14 residues. V lost 3 bases, J lost 0 bases, and 6 bases lay in between. The germline CDR1 and CDR2 sequences are MNHEY and SMNVEV (reference sequence). The CDR3 sequence: CASSFGSSYNEQFF. The CDR3 nucleotides are TGTGCCAGCAGTTTTGGTAGCTCCTACAATGAGCAGTTCTTC.

Regarding this clone: The junction differs from germline at one of its ends, possibly a read error. V is TRBV5-1 and J is TRBJ1-5, with a tentative D call TRBD1 (6 bases). The CDR3 covers 15 residues. CDR1 and CDR2 (germline): SGHRS, YFSETQ. The CDR3 protein is CASSLEGHINQPQHF. For the CDR3, the DNA is TGCGCCAGCAGTTTGGAGGGACACATAAATCAGCCCCAGCATTTT.

V and J are TRBV7-9 and TRBJ2-6, with 13 bases lining up with TRBD2. Germline V gene lookup returns CDR1 SEHNR and CDR2 FQNEAQ (reference sequence). J lost 4 bases, V lost 1 base, and 4 bases had no gene match. The CDR3 length is 18 residues. CDR3 sequence reads: CASSLGGLAGSGANVLTF. As DNA, the CDR3 is TGTGCCAGCAGCTTAGGGGGACTAGCGGGATCCGGGGCCAACGTCCTGACTTTC.

The chain links TRBV28 to TRBJ2-5; 14 nucleotides line up with TRBD2. CDR1 MDHEN and CDR2 SYDVKM come from the germline V gene. The V and J ends lost 6 bases and 4 bases, in that order; junction bases with no gene match: 7. CDR3 length: 16 amino acids. CDR3 nucleotide sequence: TGTGCCAGCAGCCCGACTAGCGGGAGGGCCCCAGAGACCCAGTACTTC. It codes for CASSPTSGRAPETQYF.

V is TRBV11-3 and J is TRBJ2-1, with TRBD1 matching 8 bases. The CDR3 runs 16 residues. J lost 1 base, V lost 2 bases, and 4 bases had no gene match. Per the germline V gene, CDR1 is SGHNT and CDR2 is YENEEA. The CDR3 DNA is TGTGCCAGCAGCTTAAGGCGACAGGGGTCCTACAATGAGCAGTTCTTC. It codes for CASSLRRQGSYNEQFF.

To note about this clone: An end of the junction does not agree with germline; a read error may underlie this. This chain connects TRBV5-6 to TRBJ1-5, with D possibly TRBD1 on 5 matching bases. The V gene's germline CDR1 is SGHDT and CDR2 YYEEEE. This CDR3 is 16 amino acids long. The CDR3 DNA follows: TGTGCCAGCAGCTTGGCCCCCGCGGACATGCAACAGCCCCGGCATTTT. The encoded protein is CASSLAPADMQQPRHF.

The chain combines TRBV9 with TRBJ2-7; 13 nucleotides agree with TRBD2. The V and J ends lost 3 bases and 7 bases, in that order; junction bases with no gene match: 10. The CDR3 sequence is 16 residues long. Germline V CDR1 and CDR2: SGDLS, YYNGEE. For the CDR3, the DNA is TGTGCCAGCAGCGATGGGGGGACTAGCGGGACCTCGGAGCAGTACTTC. As protein: CASSDGGTSGTSEQYF.

The V and J genes are TRBV27 and TRBJ2-1; 7 nucleotides align to TRBD2. The CDR3 is 17 residues long. Germline CDR1 and CDR2: MNHEY and SMNVEV (reference sequence). J gave up 0 bases and V 5 bases, and 10 bases lay outside the gene matches. DNA for the CDR3: TGTGCCAGCAGTGAGCGGGGTGGCTTTAGCTCCTACAATGAGCAGTTCTTC. Its translation is CASSERGGFSSYNEQFF.

The genes are TRBV7-6 and TRBJ1-3; tentative D call: TRBD1 (5 bases). The CDR3 runs 18 residues. Germline V CDR1 and CDR2: SGHVS, FNYEAQ. Trimming shortened V by 5 bases and J by 0 bases, and 20 bases separated the two germline ends. The CDR3 DNA sequence: TGTGCCAGCAGCCCCAATAGCGGGACCGAAGTCTCTGGAAACACCATATATTTT. Translation gives CASSPNSGTEVSGNTIYF.

There are a few counts of this clone. This sequence joins TRBV6-5 and TRBJ1-1; D remains ambiguous. CDR1 is MNHEY, CDR2 SVGAGI, per germline. Trimming took off 8 bases at V and 1 base at J, with 5 bases between the two ends. This CDR3 spans 11 amino acids. The CDR3 protein is CASRGNTEAFF. The CDR3 nucleotides read TGTGCCAGCCGGGGGAACACTGAAGCTTTCTTT.

The chain couples TRBV15 to TRBJ2-5, with D unclear. Looked up from germline, CDR1 is LNHNV and CDR2 is YYDKDF (reference sequence). The CDR3 loop spans 14 amino acids. V lost 4 bases, J lost 7 bases, and 16 bases lay in between. CDR3 in DNA: TGTGCCACCAGCACAATGACTGAACTTGGGACCCAGTACTTC. It is translated as CATSTMTELGTQYF.

This chain links TRBV2 with TRBJ1-2, with D hard to call. Germline CDR1 reads SNHLY; CDR2 reads FYNNEI. V was trimmed by 7 bases and J by 3 bases, leaving 18 bases between them. This CDR3 contains 15 residues. CDR3 in DNA: TGTGCCAGCACCCTCATGGGGAGGGAAGACTATGGCTACACCTTC. Translation: CASTLMGREDYGYTF.

V gene TRBV5-6 combines with J gene TRBJ1-1; D call uncertain. Trimming removed 7 bases from V and 8 bases from J, with 12 bases in between. The length of the CDR3 is 11 residues. The germline V gene encodes CDR1 SGHDT and CDR2 YYEEEE. In DNA form, the CDR3 reads TGTGCCAGCTTAGGAGGTTTCGAAGCTTTCTTT. It translates to CASLGGFEAFF.

V gene TRBV7-9 combines with J gene TRBJ2-1; a weak D match, TRBD1 (6 bases). CDR1 and CDR2 (germline): SEHNR, FQNEAQ (reference sequence). CDR3 length: 14 amino acids. The CDR3 DNA reads as TGTTCCTTTACTCCTGGGGGCTACTACAATGAGCAGTTCTTC. Translation: CSFTPGGYYNEQFF.

V usage is TRBV25-1 and J usage is TRBJ2-2; weak D call: TRBD1 (6 bases). Trimming shortened V by 1 base and J by 3 bases, and 12 bases separated the two germline ends. CDR1 and CDR2 from the germline V gene are MGHDK and SYGVNS. This CDR3 comprises 16 residues. The CDR3 bases are TGTGCCAGCAGTGAATCGTGGGGGCGCGACACCGGGGAGCTGTTTTTT. It is translated as CASSESWGRDTGELFF.

The table lists this clone with a count of one. The chain recombines TRBV5-1 with TRBJ2-2; D not certain. Germline V lookup: CDR1 SGHRS, CDR2 YFSETQ. Trimming took off 0 bases at V and 0 bases at J, with 9 bases between the two ends. The CDR3 totals 16 residues. CDR3 protein: CASSLGGGANTGELFF. CDR3 coding DNA: TGCGCCAGCAGCTTGGGCGGCGGAGCGAACACCGGGGAGCTGTTTTTT.

This clone was recorded once. The chain recombines TRBV28 with TRBJ2-7; no firm D call. This CDR3 has 12 amino acids. Deletions cut 3 bases from V and 5 bases from J, with 8 bases between. Germline-derived CDR1 and CDR2 are MDHEN and SYDVKM. CDR3 coding DNA: TGTGCCAGCAGTTTTTTCGCGGACGAGCAGTACTTC. This sequence encodes CASSFFADEQYF.

J is TRBJ1-2 and V is TRBV28; D gene unclear. The germline gives CDR1 MDHEN, CDR2 SYDVKM. Trimming shortened V by 7 bases and J by 3 bases, and 9 bases separated the two germline ends. The length of the CDR3 is 12 residues. This chain's CDR3 is CASNTLDYGYTF. The CDR3 nucleotides are TGTGCCAGCAACACGTTGGACTATGGCTACACCTTC.

The genes are TRBV7-2 and TRBJ1-5; a weak D match, TRBD1 (6 bases). Trimming took off 6 bases at V and 9 bases at J, with 21 bases between the two ends. Germline loops: CDR1 SGHTA, CDR2 FQGNSA. CDR3 length: 15 residues. The chain's CDR3 is CASRFQGTDLGPQHF. DNA for the CDR3: TGTGCCAGCAGGTTCCAGGGGACGGACCTTGGGCCCCAGCATTTT.

V is TRBV7-2 and J is TRBJ2-1; 12 nucleotides align to TRBD2. CDR1 and CDR2 from the germline V gene are SGHTA and FQGNSA. This CDR3 region has 18 residues. Losses at the gene ends were 6 bases for V and 6 bases for J; bases not matched to a gene: 15. CDR3 DNA sequence: TGTGCCAGCAGTTTCACATCTAGCGGGAGGGGGAGAGGCAATGAGCAGTTCTTC. Translating gives CASSFTSSGRGRGNEQFF.